The text below deals with one T cell receptor beta chain. The data were obtained in a study of identical twins. After template switching added a universal primer site, the resulting cDNA carried unique molecular identifiers. Via MiXCR, TCRdb re-called the 5' RACE reads, giving one row per CDR3 protein. The sample lists about 330,000 distinct CDR3 sequences, about 12% occurring once. The sample was also linked to a second study, of yellow fever vaccine responses in identical twins.

This TCR was sampled from a woman younger than 30 in good health. Sample: CD8+ T cells sorted from blood.

DNA for the CDR3: TGCAGTGCTAGCAGGGAAGAGACCCAGTACTTC. It translates to CSASREETQYF. The chain is built from TRBV20-1 and TRBJ2-5; tentatively, D is TRBD1 (5 bases). V dropped 3 bases and J dropped 3 bases, with 5 bases sitting between them. Germline V gene data show CDR1 as DFQATT and CDR2 as SNEGSKA (reference sequence). The CDR3 length is 11 residues.